This T cell receptor (beta chain) originates from a study of shared clonotypes between healthy human individuals. J was trimmed by 3 bases and V by 7 bases; bases with no gene match: 13. In germline, CDR1 is WNHNN, CDR2 SYGVQD (reference sequence). The CDR3 runs to 16 residues. This clone was picked up one time. Data came from immunoSEQ multiplex PCR; TCRdb stores just in-frame clones and leaves some out. The sample consists of 2 million to 2.5 million clones, 85% to 95% of them appearing once. Source material: naive CD4+ T cells from PBMCs. As for subset: CD45RA+ positively selected. This sequence was found in a man between 18 and 29 years old in good health. Some clones in this sample may be carry-over from other donors' samples. This chain uses TRBV10-1 with TRBJ2-7; the match to TRBD1 covers 9 bases. The CDR3 spells CASMGQGHTTIYEQYF. DNA of the CDR3: TGCGCCAGCATGGGACAGGGACACACGACGATCTACGAGCAGTACTTC.